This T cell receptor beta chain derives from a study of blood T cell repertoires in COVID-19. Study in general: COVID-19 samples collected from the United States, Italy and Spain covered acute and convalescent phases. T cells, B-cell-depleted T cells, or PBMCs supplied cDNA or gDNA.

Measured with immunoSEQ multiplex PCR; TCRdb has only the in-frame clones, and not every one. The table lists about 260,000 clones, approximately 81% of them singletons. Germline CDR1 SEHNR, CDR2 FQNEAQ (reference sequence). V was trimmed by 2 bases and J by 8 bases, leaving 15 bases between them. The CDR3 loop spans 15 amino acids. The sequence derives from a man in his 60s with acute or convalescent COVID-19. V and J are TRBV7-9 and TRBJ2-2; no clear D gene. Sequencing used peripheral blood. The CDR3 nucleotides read TGTGCCAGCAGCTTATTTCCCCCAAATAGTGGGGAGCTGTTTTTT. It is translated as CASSLFPPNSGELFF.